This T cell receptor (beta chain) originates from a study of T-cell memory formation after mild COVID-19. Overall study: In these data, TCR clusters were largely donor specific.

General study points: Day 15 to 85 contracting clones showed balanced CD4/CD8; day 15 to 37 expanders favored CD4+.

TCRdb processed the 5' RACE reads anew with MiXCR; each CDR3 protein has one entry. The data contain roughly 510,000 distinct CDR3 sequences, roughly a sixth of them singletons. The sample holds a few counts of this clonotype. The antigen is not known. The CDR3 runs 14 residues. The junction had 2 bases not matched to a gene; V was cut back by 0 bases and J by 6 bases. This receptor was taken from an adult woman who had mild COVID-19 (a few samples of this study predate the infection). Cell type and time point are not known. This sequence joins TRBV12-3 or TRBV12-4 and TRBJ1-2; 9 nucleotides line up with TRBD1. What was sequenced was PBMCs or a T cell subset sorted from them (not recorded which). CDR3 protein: CASSLAGTGNGYTF. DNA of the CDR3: TGTGCCAGCAGTTTAGCCGGGACAGGGAATGGCTACACCTTC.